A selection of T cell receptor beta chains follows, all from one sample in a study of type 1 regulatory T cells. For these TCRs, the target antigens are not known. TCRdb reprocessed the reads via MiXCR and lists one record per CDR3 protein. The table records approximately 23,000 distinct CDR3 sequences, approximately 72% of them present only once. The specimen was cultured T cells, either the whole culture or a sorted T cell fraction (not recorded which). The receptors derive from a human donor in good health. CDR3s include the opening cysteine and the closing phenylalanine or tryptophan. The D gene is left open where the match is weak. Not all rows give a size; the values are once, few, many and, for expanded clones, a class.

j_gene: TRBJ2-5; abundance: -; d_gene: TRBD1; v_gene: TRBV7-9; CDR3nt: TGTGCCAGCAGCTTCCCCGGACAGGGGGGGACCCAGTACTTC; CDR3aa: CASSFPGQGGTQYF
j_gene: TRBJ2-7; abundance: -; d_gene: TRBD2; v_gene: TRBV15; CDR3nt: TGTGCCACCAGCAAAGATCTAGCGGGGGGCTCCTACGAGCAGTACTTC; CDR3aa: CATSKDLAGGSYEQYF
j_gene: TRBJ2-1; abundance: -; d_gene: -; v_gene: TRBV6-1; CDR3nt: TGTGCCAGCAGTGCTCACAGGGATGGTGAGCAGTTCTTC; CDR3aa: CASSAHRDGEQFF
j_gene: TRBJ1-1; abundance: -; d_gene: -; v_gene: TRBV7-9; CDR3nt: TGTGCCAGCAGCTCCCAGGAAGGGGCCGAAGCTTTCTTT; CDR3aa: CASSSQEGAEAFF
j_gene: TRBJ2-1; abundance: -; d_gene: TRBD2; v_gene: TRBV7-2; CDR3nt: TGTGCCAGCAGCTTCGAAGCGGGGGTATCCTCCTACAATGAGCAGTTCTTC; CDR3aa: CASSFEAGVSSYNEQFF
j_gene: TRBJ2-3; abundance: -; d_gene: -; v_gene: TRBV6-5; CDR3nt: TGTGCCAGCTCAGTCCCTAGCACAGATACGCAGTATTTT; CDR3aa: CASSVPSTDTQYF
j_gene: TRBJ2-1; abundance: -; d_gene: TRBD2; v_gene: TRBV20-1; CDR3nt: TGCAGTGCTTCGCGGGGGGGGCCGAATGAGCAGTTCTTC; CDR3aa: CSASRGGPNEQFF
j_gene: TRBJ1-1; abundance: -; d_gene: -; v_gene: TRBV3-1; CDR3nt: TGTGCCAGCAGCCAACTCGGGGGAGACACTGAAGCTTTCTTT; CDR3aa: CASSQLGGDTEAFF
j_gene: TRBJ1-1; abundance: -; d_gene: TRBD1; v_gene: TRBV20-1; CDR3nt: TGCAGTGCTCCAAGAGCGGGACAGGGGAACACTGAAGCTTTCTTT; CDR3aa: CSAPRAGQGNTEAFF
j_gene: TRBJ2-7; abundance: -; d_gene: TRBD1; v_gene: TRBV6-5; CDR3nt: TGTGCCAGCAGTTACTCGGACAGGGGGCCATACGAGCAGTACTTC; CDR3aa: CASSYSDRGPYEQYF
j_gene: TRBJ1-2; abundance: -; d_gene: -; v_gene: TRBV12-3/TRBV12-4; CDR3nt: TGTGCCAGCACCCCGGGACAAATCTATGGCTACACCTTC; CDR3aa: CASTPGQIYGYTF
j_gene: TRBJ2-4; abundance: -; d_gene: TRBD1; v_gene: TRBV20-1; CDR3nt: TGCAGTGCTACGCGGGACAGGGTCGACATTCAGTACTTC; CDR3aa: CSATRDRVDIQYF
j_gene: TRBJ2-7; abundance: -; d_gene: -; v_gene: TRBV6-5; CDR3nt: TGTGCCAGCAGTGGGACTTGGGGCGAGCAGTACTTC; CDR3aa: CASSGTWGEQYF
j_gene: TRBJ2-7; abundance: few; d_gene: -; v_gene: TRBV10-3; CDR3nt: TGTGCCATCAGTGACCGCGACGCCATCCCGAGCTCCTACGAGCAGTACTTC; CDR3aa: CAISDRDAIPSSYEQYF
j_gene: TRBJ2-2; abundance: -; d_gene: TRBD1; v_gene: TRBV18; CDR3nt: TGTGCCAGCTCACCAGAGACAGGGGGGACCGGGGAGCTGTTTTTT; CDR3aa: CASSPETGGTGELFF
j_gene: TRBJ2-3; abundance: -; d_gene: -; v_gene: TRBV11-3; CDR3nt: TGTGCCAGCAGCTTAACGGCTTCGACGGGTACGCAGTATTTT; CDR3aa: CASSLTASTGTQYF
j_gene: TRBJ1-1; abundance: -; d_gene: -; v_gene: TRBV3-1; CDR3nt: TGTGCCAGCAGCCAAGATGGGTCCCGGGAAGCTTTCTTT; CDR3aa: CASSQDGSREAFF
j_gene: TRBJ1-1; abundance: once; d_gene: -; v_gene: TRBV20-1; CDR3nt: TGCAGTGCTTATAACAGGCTCCGGCACACTGAAGCTTTCTTT; CDR3aa: CSAYNRLRHTEAFF
j_gene: TRBJ1-1; abundance: -; d_gene: -; v_gene: TRBV7-2; CDR3nt: TGTGCCAGCAGCTTGTGGAGGGCAACCGAAGCTTTCTTT; CDR3aa: CASSLWRATEAFF
j_gene: TRBJ2-7; abundance: -; d_gene: TRBD1; v_gene: TRBV5-6; CDR3nt: TGTGCCAGCAGCTTGGCCCGCAGGGGGTTGCCCTACGAGCAGTACTTC; CDR3aa: CASSLARRGLPYEQYF
j_gene: TRBJ1-2; abundance: -; d_gene: TRBD1; v_gene: TRBV5-5; CDR3nt: TGTGCCAGCAGCCCTCAAGACAGGGGTTCCTTCGGCTACACCTTC; CDR3aa: CASSPQDRGSFGYTF
j_gene: TRBJ1-1; abundance: medium-sized; d_gene: -; v_gene: TRBV18; CDR3nt: TGTGCCAGCTCAGTCTACGGACTGGGTGGGAACACTGAAGCTTTCTTT; CDR3aa: CASSVYGLGGNTEAFF
j_gene: TRBJ1-1; abundance: few; d_gene: -; v_gene: TRBV7-2; CDR3nt: TGTGCCAGCAGCCTCTCCAGGGTTAGCGCTGAAGCTTTCTTT; CDR3aa: CASSLSRVSAEAFF
j_gene: TRBJ2-5; abundance: -; d_gene: TRBD2; v_gene: TRBV12-3/TRBV12-4; CDR3nt: TGTGCCAGCGGTGAACTAGCGGAAGAGACCCAGTACTTC; CDR3aa: CASGELAEETQYF
j_gene: TRBJ2-3; abundance: -; d_gene: TRBD2; v_gene: TRBV20-1; CDR3nt: TGCAGTGCTACAACCCCGGGAAGCGGGGGGCCCACAGATACGCAGTATTTT; CDR3aa: CSATTPGSGGPTDTQYF
j_gene: TRBJ1-1; abundance: -; d_gene: TRBD1; v_gene: TRBV12-3/TRBV12-4; CDR3nt: TGTGCCAGCAGGGGACAGGGCTTGAACACTGAAGCTTTCTTT; CDR3aa: CASRGQGLNTEAFF
j_gene: TRBJ1-4; abundance: -; d_gene: TRBD1; v_gene: TRBV15; CDR3nt: TGTGCCACCCGACAGGGGATGGAGAATGAAAAACTGTTTTTT; CDR3aa: CATRQGMENEKLFF
j_gene: TRBJ2-4; abundance: -; d_gene: -; v_gene: TRBV3-1; CDR3nt: TGTGCCAGCGGGAAGGCCAAAAACACTCAGTACTTC; CDR3aa: CASGKAKNTQYF
j_gene: TRBJ2-5; abundance: -; d_gene: -; v_gene: TRBV28; CDR3nt: TGTGCCAGCAGCACAGGGGGGGGGATCGGCCAAGAGACCCAGTACTTC; CDR3aa: CASSTGGGIGQETQYF
j_gene: TRBJ2-5; abundance: -; d_gene: TRBD2; v_gene: TRBV7-9; CDR3nt: TGTGCCAGCAGCCTCCAGCGGGGACAAGAGACCCAGTACTTC; CDR3aa: CASSLQRGQETQYF
j_gene: TRBJ2-1; abundance: -; d_gene: -; v_gene: TRBV19; CDR3nt: TGTGCCAGTACCAATAAAGGAGGGGGCCGATACAATGAGCAGTTCTTC; CDR3aa: CASTNKGGGRYNEQFF
j_gene: TRBJ2-7; abundance: few; d_gene: -; v_gene: TRBV28; CDR3nt: TGTGCCAGCAGTTACCCAGGGGGGTCCTACGAGCAGTACTTC; CDR3aa: CASSYPGGSYEQYF
j_gene: TRBJ2-3; abundance: -; d_gene: -; v_gene: TRBV7-2; CDR3nt: TGTGCCAGCAGCTTAGTTGAAGCGAGCACAGATACGCAGTATTTT; CDR3aa: CASSLVEASTDTQYF
j_gene: TRBJ2-3; abundance: -; d_gene: -; v_gene: TRBV7-2; CDR3nt: TGTGCCAGCAGCTTTAGATCCGACGCTCAGGATACGCAGTATTTT; CDR3aa: CASSFRSDAQDTQYF
j_gene: TRBJ2-5; abundance: -; d_gene: -; v_gene: TRBV6-2/TRBV6-3; CDR3nt: TGTGCCAGCAGTTACTCTGCCCTGGTGAATCATGAGACCCAGTACTTC; CDR3aa: CASSYSALVNHETQYF
j_gene: TRBJ2-1; abundance: -; d_gene: TRBD2; v_gene: TRBV12-3/TRBV12-4; CDR3nt: TGTGCCAGCAGTCTAGCGGGGGGGCCGAGCTACAATGAGCAGTTCTTC; CDR3aa: CASSLAGGPSYNEQFF
j_gene: TRBJ1-2; abundance: -; d_gene: TRBD1; v_gene: TRBV19; CDR3nt: TGTGCCAGTAGTGTCCCCGGGACAGCTAACTATGGCTACACCTTC; CDR3aa: CASSVPGTANYGYTF
j_gene: TRBJ2-7; abundance: -; d_gene: TRBD2; v_gene: TRBV5-1; CDR3nt: TGCGCCAGCAGCTTGTCCGAGCGGGGGGGGACCTACGAGCAGTACTTC; CDR3aa: CASSLSERGGTYEQYF
j_gene: TRBJ2-6; abundance: -; d_gene: -; v_gene: TRBV12-3/TRBV12-4; CDR3nt: TGTGCCAGCAGTTTCAGGAGTCCCAACGTCCTGACTTTC; CDR3aa: CASSFRSPNVLTF
j_gene: TRBJ2-3; abundance: few; d_gene: TRBD1; v_gene: TRBV7-2; CDR3nt: TGTGCCAGCAGCTTAACGAGGGGGCAGTCAGATACGCAGTATTTT; CDR3aa: CASSLTRGQSDTQYF
j_gene: TRBJ2-6; abundance: -; d_gene: -; v_gene: TRBV6-5; CDR3nt: TGTGCCAGCAGTTCAATCTCTGGGGCCAACGTCCTGACTTTC; CDR3aa: CASSSISGANVLTF
j_gene: TRBJ1-1; abundance: -; d_gene: -; v_gene: TRBV19; CDR3nt: TGTGCCAGTAGGGACACCGGGTGGCCGAACACTGAAGCTTTCTTT; CDR3aa: CASRDTGWPNTEAFF
j_gene: TRBJ2-3; abundance: -; d_gene: TRBD2; v_gene: TRBV7-3; CDR3nt: TGTGCCAGCAGCTCGGGTAGCCTAGCGGGGACAGATACGCAGTATTTT; CDR3aa: CASSSGSLAGTDTQYF